These T cell receptor beta chains were read from a single sample in a study of beta chain features in type 1 diabetes. This table comes from immunoSEQ multiplex PCR, and its TCRdb copy is limited to in-frame clones, with some not included. The sample consists of about 370,000 clones, 9.6% of them appearing once. The sequenced sample consisted of central memory CD4+ T cells from blood. The source is a man between 25 and 39 years old with type 1 diabetes. Both conserved end residues are part of each CDR3. Fields, in order: CDR3 DNA, CDR3 protein, D gene, V gene, CDR3 length, clone size, J gene. D genes are given only for firm matches. Not all rows give a size; the values are once, few, many and, for expanded clones, a class.

cdr3_nt: TGTGCCACCAGCAGAGAATCGGACAGTCAGCCCCAGCATTTT; cdr3_aa: CATSRESDSQPQHF; d_call: NA; v_call: TRBV15; cdr3_length: 14; clone_size: few; j_call: TRBJ1-5
cdr3_nt: TGTGCCAGCATAGGACAGGACGGATTTTCCTACAATGAGCAGTTCTTC; cdr3_aa: CASIGQDGFSYNEQFF; d_call: TRBD1; v_call: TRBV28; cdr3_length: 16; clone_size: few; j_call: TRBJ2-1
cdr3_nt: TGTGCCAGCAGCTTTGGGAGGGCCGGCGAGCAGTACTTC; cdr3_aa: CASSFGRAGEQYF; d_call: TRBD2; v_call: TRBV7-8; cdr3_length: 13; clone_size: NA; j_call: TRBJ2-7
cdr3_nt: TGCGCCAGCAGCTTACAGGGGGCGTTAATCCGGGGAGTAGCTTTCTTT; cdr3_aa: CASSLQGALIRGVAFF; d_call: TRBD1; v_call: TRBV5-1; cdr3_length: 16; clone_size: NA; j_call: TRBJ1-1
cdr3_nt: TGTGCCAGCAGTTTGAGGCAAAGCTACGAGCAGTACTTC; cdr3_aa: CASSLRQSYEQYF; d_call: NA; v_call: TRBV6-5; cdr3_length: 13; clone_size: NA; j_call: TRBJ2-7
cdr3_nt: TGTGCCAGCAGTACCCCTCGGGGGAACTATCCCGCCGAGCAGTACTTC; cdr3_aa: CASSTPRGNYPAEQYF; d_call: NA; v_call: TRBV25-1; cdr3_length: 16; clone_size: NA; j_call: TRBJ2-7
cdr3_nt: TGCGCCAGCGCCGAATGGGCCTCGAACACTGAAGCTTTCTTT; cdr3_aa: CASAEWASNTEAFF; d_call: NA; v_call: TRBV5-1; cdr3_length: 14; clone_size: NA; j_call: TRBJ1-1
cdr3_nt: TGTGCCAGTAGTCAGCGGGAGAAGTCAGATACGCAGTATTTT; cdr3_aa: CASSQREKSDTQYF; d_call: TRBD2; v_call: TRBV19; cdr3_length: 14; clone_size: NA; j_call: TRBJ2-3
cdr3_nt: TGTGCCAGCAGCTTAGGGACAGGGATAACAGATACGCAGTATTTT; cdr3_aa: CASSLGTGITDTQYF; d_call: TRBD1; v_call: TRBV7-9; cdr3_length: 15; clone_size: NA; j_call: TRBJ2-3
cdr3_nt: TGTGCCAGCAGCAGGGGGGTACGAGGGGAGACCCAGTACTTC; cdr3_aa: CASSRGVRGETQYF; d_call: NA; v_call: TRBV27; cdr3_length: 14; clone_size: NA; j_call: TRBJ2-5
cdr3_nt: NA; cdr3_aa: CASSQVGTGTSGRAPLFF; d_call: NA; v_call: TRBV4-2; cdr3_length: 18; clone_size: few; j_call: TRBJ2-1
cdr3_nt: TGTGCCAGCAGCGTAGCCCCCATGGGGAACACTGAAGCTTTCTTT; cdr3_aa: CASSVAPMGNTEAFF; d_call: NA; v_call: TRBV9; cdr3_length: 15; clone_size: few; j_call: TRBJ1-1
cdr3_nt: TGTGCCAGCAGTCCCCCCGGACTAGCGGGAGGGAGAGAGCAGTACTTC; cdr3_aa: CASSPPGLAGGREQYF; d_call: TRBD2; v_call: TRBV28; cdr3_length: 16; clone_size: NA; j_call: TRBJ2-7
cdr3_nt: TGTGCCAGCAGTGAAGCGGGGAATCGTCGGCCCCAGCATTTT; cdr3_aa: CASSEAGNRRPQHF; d_call: NA; v_call: TRBV6-1; cdr3_length: 14; clone_size: NA; j_call: TRBJ1-5
cdr3_nt: TGCGCCAGCAGCGACCGACTAGCGGACACCGGGGAGCTGTTTTTT; cdr3_aa: CASSDRLADTGELFF; d_call: TRBD2; v_call: TRBV5-1; cdr3_length: 15; clone_size: few; j_call: TRBJ2-2
cdr3_nt: TGTGCCAGCGGGGGACTAGCGGGCACAGATACGCAGTATTTT; cdr3_aa: CASGGLAGTDTQYF; d_call: TRBD2; v_call: TRBV28; cdr3_length: 14; clone_size: NA; j_call: TRBJ2-3
cdr3_nt: NA; cdr3_aa: CASSFGPGRAMNTEAFF; d_call: NA; v_call: TRBV28; cdr3_length: 17; clone_size: few; j_call: TRBJ1-1
cdr3_nt: TGTGCCAGCAGTTATTGGGCAGGGGGCGCGAAAAATGAGCAGTTCTTC; cdr3_aa: CASSYWAGGAKNEQFF; d_call: TRBD1; v_call: TRBV28; cdr3_length: 16; clone_size: NA; j_call: TRBJ2-1
cdr3_nt: TGCGCCAGCAGTCCGCCGGGGCGGATCTACGAGCAGTACTTC; cdr3_aa: CASSPPGRIYEQYF; d_call: NA; v_call: TRBV23-1; cdr3_length: 14; clone_size: few; j_call: TRBJ2-7
cdr3_nt: TGTGCCAGCAGCTTCCGCGGCTACGAGCAGTACTTC; cdr3_aa: CASSFRGYEQYF; d_call: NA; v_call: TRBV7-2; cdr3_length: 12; clone_size: once; j_call: TRBJ2-7
cdr3_nt: TGTGCCAGCAGCTTCAGAGAGGGGACAGGGGGCTACGAGCAGTACTTC; cdr3_aa: CASSFREGTGGYEQYF; d_call: TRBD1; v_call: TRBV7-2; cdr3_length: 16; clone_size: few; j_call: TRBJ2-7
cdr3_nt: TGTGCCAGCAGCCAGGGCGGACAGGGAGATTACGAGCAGTACTTC; cdr3_aa: CASSQGGQGDYEQYF; d_call: TRBD1; v_call: TRBV11-2; cdr3_length: 15; clone_size: few; j_call: TRBJ2-7
cdr3_nt: TGTGCCAGCGGCTCTTTTGGCTACACCTTC; cdr3_aa: CASGSFGYTF; d_call: NA; v_call: TRBV7-9; cdr3_length: 10; clone_size: NA; j_call: TRBJ1-2
cdr3_nt: TGTGCCAGCAGTCCGGACTGGAACGAGCAGTACTTC; cdr3_aa: CASSPDWNEQYF; d_call: NA; v_call: TRBV7-2; cdr3_length: 12; clone_size: many; j_call: TRBJ2-7
cdr3_nt: TGTGCCAGCAGTGACTCGTGGCGGCCGACTAATGAAAAACTGTTTTTT; cdr3_aa: CASSDSWRPTNEKLFF; d_call: NA; v_call: TRBV6-4; cdr3_length: 16; clone_size: few; j_call: TRBJ1-4
cdr3_nt: TGTGCCAGCAGTCGCTCGGTCAACACAGATACGCAGTATTTT; cdr3_aa: CASSRSVNTDTQYF; d_call: NA; v_call: TRBV6-4; cdr3_length: 14; clone_size: few; j_call: TRBJ2-3
cdr3_nt: TGTGCCAGCAGCTTAGGAAATTGGTTAGAGCAGTTCTTC; cdr3_aa: CASSLGNWLEQFF; d_call: NA; v_call: TRBV7-9; cdr3_length: 13; clone_size: few; j_call: TRBJ2-1